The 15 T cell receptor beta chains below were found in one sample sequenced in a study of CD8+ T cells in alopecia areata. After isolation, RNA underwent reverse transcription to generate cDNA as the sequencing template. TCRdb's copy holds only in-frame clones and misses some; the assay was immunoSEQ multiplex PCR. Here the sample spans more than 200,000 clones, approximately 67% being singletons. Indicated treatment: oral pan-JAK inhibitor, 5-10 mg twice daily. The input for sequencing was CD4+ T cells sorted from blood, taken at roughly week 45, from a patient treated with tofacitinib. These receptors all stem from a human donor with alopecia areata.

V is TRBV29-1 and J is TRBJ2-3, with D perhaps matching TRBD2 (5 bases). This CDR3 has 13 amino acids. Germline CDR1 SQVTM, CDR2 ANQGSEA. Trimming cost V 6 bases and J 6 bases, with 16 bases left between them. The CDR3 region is CSVSDGIADTQYF. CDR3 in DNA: TGCAGCGTGTCGGACGGGATAGCGGATACGCAGTATTTT.

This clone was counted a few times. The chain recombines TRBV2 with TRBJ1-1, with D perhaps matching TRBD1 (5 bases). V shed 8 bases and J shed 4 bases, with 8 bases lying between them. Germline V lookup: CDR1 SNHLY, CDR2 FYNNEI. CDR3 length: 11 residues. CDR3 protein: CASQRGTEAFF. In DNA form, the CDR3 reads TGTGCCAGCCAGAGGGGCACTGAAGCTTTCTTT. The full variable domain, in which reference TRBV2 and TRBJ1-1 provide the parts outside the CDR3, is EPEVTQTPSHQVTQMGQEVILRCVPISNHLYFYWYRQILGQKVEFLVSFYNNEISEKSEIFDDQFSVERPDGSNFTLKIRSTKLEDSAMYFCASQRGTEAFFGQGTRLTVV.

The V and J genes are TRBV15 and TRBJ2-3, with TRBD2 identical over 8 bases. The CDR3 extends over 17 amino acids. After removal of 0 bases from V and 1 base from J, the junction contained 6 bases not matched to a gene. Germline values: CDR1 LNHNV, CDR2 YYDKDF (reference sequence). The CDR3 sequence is CATSRDFGGGGTDTQYF. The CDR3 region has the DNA TGTGCCACCAGCAGAGATTTCGGGGGGGGTGGCACAGATACGCAGTATTTT.

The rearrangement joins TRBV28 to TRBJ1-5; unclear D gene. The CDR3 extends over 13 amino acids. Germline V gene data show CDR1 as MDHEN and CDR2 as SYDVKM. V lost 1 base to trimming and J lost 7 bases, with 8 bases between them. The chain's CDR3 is CASSLLSGQPQHF. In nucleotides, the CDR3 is TGTGCCAGCAGTTTATTATCAGGACAGCCCCAGCATTTT.

CDR3 nucleotide sequence: TGCGCCAGCAGCTTGGCCGACAGGCCAGCCAGCGAGCAGTACTTC. Translating gives CASSLADRPASEQYF. V gene TRBV5-1 combines with J gene TRBJ2-7; TRBD1 might be the D (6 bases). The germline CDR1 and CDR2 sequences are SGHRS and YFSETQ. This CDR3 is built from 15 residues. Deletions cut 0 bases from V and 6 bases from J, with 16 bases between. Filled out from reference TRBV5-1 and TRBJ2-7, the complete variable domain reads KAGVTQTPRYLIKTRGQQVTLSCSPISGHRSVSWYQQTPGQGLQFLFEYFSETQRNKGNFPGRFSGRQFSNSRSEMNVSTLELGDSALYLCASSLADRPASEQYFGPGTRLTVT.

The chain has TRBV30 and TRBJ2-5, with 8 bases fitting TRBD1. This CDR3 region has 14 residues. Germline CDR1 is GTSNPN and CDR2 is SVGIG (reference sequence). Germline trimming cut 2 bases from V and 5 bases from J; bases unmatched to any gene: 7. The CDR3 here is CAWSRQGIPETQYF. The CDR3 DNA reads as TGTGCCTGGAGTCGACAGGGGATCCCGGAGACCCAGTACTTC.

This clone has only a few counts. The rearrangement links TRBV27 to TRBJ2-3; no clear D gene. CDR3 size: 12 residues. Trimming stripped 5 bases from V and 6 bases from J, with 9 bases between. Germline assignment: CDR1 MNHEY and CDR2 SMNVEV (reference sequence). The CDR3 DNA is TGTGCCAGCAGTCCGTACTCGGATACGCAGTATTTT. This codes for CASSPYSDTQYF.

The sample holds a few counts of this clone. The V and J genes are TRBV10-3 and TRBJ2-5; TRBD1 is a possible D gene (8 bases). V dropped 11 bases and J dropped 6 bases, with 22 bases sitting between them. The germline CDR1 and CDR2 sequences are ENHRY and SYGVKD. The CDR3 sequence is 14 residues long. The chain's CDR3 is CAVSEGQGGKTQYF. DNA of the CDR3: TGTGCCGTCTCCGAAGGACAGGGAGGGAAGACCCAGTACTTC.

The CDR3 sequence: CASSPTAFNSNQPQHF. The CDR3 nucleotides are TGCGCCAGCAGCCCGACAGCCTTTAATAGCAATCAGCCCCAGCATTTT. This chain joins TRBV4-3 and TRBJ1-5; tentatively, D is TRBD1 (5 bases). The CDR3 extends over 16 amino acids. Germline values: CDR1 LGHNA, CDR2 YSLEER. V was clipped by 4 bases and J by 0 bases, with 13 bases between them.

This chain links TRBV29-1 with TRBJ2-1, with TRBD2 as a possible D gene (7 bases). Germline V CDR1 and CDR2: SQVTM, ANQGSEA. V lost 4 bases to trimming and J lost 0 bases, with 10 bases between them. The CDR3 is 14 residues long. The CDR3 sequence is CSVAGGHSYNEQFF. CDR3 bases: TGCAGCGTTGCGGGGGGACACTCCTACAATGAGCAGTTCTTC.

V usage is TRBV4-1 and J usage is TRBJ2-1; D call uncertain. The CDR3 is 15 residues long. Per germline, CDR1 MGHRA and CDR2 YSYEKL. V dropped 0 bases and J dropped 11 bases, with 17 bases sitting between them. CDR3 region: CASSQDDGNGSKQFF. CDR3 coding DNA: TGCGCCAGCAGCCAAGATGATGGGAACGGCTCAAAGCAGTTCTTC.

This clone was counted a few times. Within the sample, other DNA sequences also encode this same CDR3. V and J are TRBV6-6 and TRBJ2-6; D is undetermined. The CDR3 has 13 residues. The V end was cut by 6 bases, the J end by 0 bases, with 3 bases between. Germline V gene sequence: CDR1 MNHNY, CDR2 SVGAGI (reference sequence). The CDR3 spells CASSGSGANVLTF. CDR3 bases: TGTGCCAGCAGCGGCTCTGGGGCCAACGTCCTGACTTTC.

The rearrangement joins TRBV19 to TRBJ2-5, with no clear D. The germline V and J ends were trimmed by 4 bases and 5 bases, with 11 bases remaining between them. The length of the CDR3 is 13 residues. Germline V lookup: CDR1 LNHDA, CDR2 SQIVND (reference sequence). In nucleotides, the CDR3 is TGTGCCAGTAGTACAACAAAGGGCGAGACCCAGTACTTC. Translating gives CASSTTKGETQYF.

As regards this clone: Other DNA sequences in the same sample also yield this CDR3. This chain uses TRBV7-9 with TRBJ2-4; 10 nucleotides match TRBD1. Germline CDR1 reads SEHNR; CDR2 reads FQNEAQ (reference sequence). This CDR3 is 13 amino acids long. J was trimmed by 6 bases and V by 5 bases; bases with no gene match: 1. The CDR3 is CASSRTGGNIQYF. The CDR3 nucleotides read TGTGCCAGCAGCCGGACAGGGGGAAACATTCAGTACTTC.

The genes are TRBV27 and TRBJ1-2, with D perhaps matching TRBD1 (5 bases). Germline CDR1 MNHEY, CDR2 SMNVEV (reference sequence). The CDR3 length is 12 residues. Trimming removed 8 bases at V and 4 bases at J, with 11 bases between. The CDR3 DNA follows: TGTGCCAGCTACAGGTTCAGCTATGGCTACACCTTC. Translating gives CASYRFSYGYTF.